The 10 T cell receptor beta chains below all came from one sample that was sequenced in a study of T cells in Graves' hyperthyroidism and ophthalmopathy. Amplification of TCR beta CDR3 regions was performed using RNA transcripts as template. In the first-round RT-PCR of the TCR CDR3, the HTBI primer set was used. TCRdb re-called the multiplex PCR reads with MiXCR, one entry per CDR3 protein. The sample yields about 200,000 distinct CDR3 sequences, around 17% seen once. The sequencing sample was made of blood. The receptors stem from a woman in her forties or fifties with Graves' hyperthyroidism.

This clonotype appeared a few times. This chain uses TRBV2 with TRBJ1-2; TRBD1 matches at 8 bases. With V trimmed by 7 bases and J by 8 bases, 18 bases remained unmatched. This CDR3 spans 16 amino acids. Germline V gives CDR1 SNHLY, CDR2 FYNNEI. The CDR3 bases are TGTGCCAGCACCGTCCCGGCCACACAGGGGGTTAACGGCTACACCTTC. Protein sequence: CASTVPATQGVNGYTF.

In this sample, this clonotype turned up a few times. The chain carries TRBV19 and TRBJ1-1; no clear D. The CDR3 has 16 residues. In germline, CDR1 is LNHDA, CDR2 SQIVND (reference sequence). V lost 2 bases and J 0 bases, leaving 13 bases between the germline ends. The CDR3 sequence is CASSIRRVLLNTEAFF. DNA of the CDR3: TGTGCCAGTAGTATACGTAGGGTACTTTTGAACACTGAAGCTTTCTTT.

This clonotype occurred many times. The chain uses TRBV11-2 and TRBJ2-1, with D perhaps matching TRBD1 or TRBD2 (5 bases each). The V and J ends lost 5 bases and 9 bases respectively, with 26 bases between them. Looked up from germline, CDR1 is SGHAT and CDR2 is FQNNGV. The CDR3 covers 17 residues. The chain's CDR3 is CASSPSRRGRTPCEQFF. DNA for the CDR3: TGTGCCAGCAGCCCCAGTCGTCGGGGACGGACCCCATGTGAGCAGTTCTTC.

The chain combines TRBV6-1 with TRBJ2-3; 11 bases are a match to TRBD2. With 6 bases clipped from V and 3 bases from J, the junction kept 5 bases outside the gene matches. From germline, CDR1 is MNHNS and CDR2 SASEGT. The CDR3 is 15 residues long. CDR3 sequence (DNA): TGTGCCAGCAGCACTAGCGGGGGCGGGACAGATACGCAGTATTTT. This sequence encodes CASSTSGGGTDTQYF.

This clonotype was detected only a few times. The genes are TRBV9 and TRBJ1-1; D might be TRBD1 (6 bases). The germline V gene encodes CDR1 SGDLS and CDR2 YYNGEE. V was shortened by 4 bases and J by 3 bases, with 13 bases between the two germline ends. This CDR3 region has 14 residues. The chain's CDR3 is CASSKNRDHTEAFF. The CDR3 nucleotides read TGTGCCAGCAGCAAAAACAGGGATCACACTGAAGCTTTCTTT.

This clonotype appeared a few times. The CDR3 DNA reads as TGTGCCAGCAGCTTATTGGGGGACCTCGACTATGGCTACACCTTC. This gives the protein CASSLLGDLDYGYTF. The V call is TRBV7-9, the J call TRBJ1-2, with D maybe TRBD1 (5 bases). V lost 2 bases to trimming and J lost 3 bases, with 13 bases between them. The CDR3 covers 15 residues. CDR1 and CDR2 from the germline V gene are SEHNR and FQNEAQ (reference sequence).

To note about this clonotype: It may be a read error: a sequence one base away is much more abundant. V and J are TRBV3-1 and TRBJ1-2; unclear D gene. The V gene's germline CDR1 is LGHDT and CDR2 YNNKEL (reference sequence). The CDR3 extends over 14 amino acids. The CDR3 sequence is CASSQDYGGRGCTF. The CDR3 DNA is TGTGCCAGCAGCCAAGACTATGGAGGCAGAGGCTGCACCTTC.

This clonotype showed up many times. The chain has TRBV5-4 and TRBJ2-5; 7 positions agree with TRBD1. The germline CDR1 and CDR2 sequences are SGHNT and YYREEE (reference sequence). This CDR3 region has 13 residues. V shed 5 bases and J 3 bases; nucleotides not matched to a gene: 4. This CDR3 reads CASSRGTEETQYF. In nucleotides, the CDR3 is TGTGCCAGCAGTCGAGGGACAGAAGAGACCCAGTACTTC.

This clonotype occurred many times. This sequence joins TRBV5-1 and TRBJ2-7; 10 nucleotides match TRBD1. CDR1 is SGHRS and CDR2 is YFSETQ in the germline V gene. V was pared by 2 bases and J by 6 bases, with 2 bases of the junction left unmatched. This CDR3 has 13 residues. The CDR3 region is CASSFGQGGEQYF. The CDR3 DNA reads TGCGCCAGCAGCTTTGGACAGGGGGGCGAGCAGTACTTC. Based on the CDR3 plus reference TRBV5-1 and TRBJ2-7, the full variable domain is KAGVTQTPRYLIKTRGQQVTLSCSPISGHRSVSWYQQTPGQGLQFLFEYFSETQRNKGNFPGRFSGRQFSNSRSEMNVSTLELGDSALYLCASSFGQGGEQYFGPGTRLTVT.

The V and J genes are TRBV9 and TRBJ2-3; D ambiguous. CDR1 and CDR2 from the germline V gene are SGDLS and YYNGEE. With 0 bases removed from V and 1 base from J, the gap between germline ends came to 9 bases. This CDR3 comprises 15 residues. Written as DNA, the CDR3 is TGTGCCAGCAGCGTAGGTAATGTTGGCACAGATACGCAGTATTTT. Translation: CASSVGNVGTDTQYF. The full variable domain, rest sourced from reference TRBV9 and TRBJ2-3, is DSGVTQTPKHLITATGQRVTLRCSPRSGDLSVYWYQQSLDQGLQFLIQYYNGEERAKGNILERFSAQQFPDLHSELNLSSLELGDSALYFCASSVGNVGTDTQYFGPGTRLTVL.